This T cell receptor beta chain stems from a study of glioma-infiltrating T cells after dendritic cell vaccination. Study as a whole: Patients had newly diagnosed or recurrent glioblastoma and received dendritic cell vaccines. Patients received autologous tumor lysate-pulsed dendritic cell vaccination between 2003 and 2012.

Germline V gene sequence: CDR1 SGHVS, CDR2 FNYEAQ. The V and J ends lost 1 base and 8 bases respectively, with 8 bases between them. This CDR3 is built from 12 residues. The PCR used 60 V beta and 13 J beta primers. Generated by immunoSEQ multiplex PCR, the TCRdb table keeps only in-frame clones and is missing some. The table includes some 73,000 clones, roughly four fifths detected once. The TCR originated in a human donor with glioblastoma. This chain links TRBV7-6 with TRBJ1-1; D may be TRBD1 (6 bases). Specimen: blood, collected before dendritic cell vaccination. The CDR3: CASSLVRGEAFF. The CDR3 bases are TGTGCCAGCAGCTTAGTGAGGGGGGAAGCTTTCTTT. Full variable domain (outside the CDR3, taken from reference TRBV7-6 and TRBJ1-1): GAGVSQSPRYKVTKRGQDVALRCDPISGHVSLYWYRQALGQGPEFLTYFNYEAQQDKSGLPNDRFSAERPEGSISTLTIQRTEQRDSAMYRCASSLVRGEAFFGQGTRLTVV.